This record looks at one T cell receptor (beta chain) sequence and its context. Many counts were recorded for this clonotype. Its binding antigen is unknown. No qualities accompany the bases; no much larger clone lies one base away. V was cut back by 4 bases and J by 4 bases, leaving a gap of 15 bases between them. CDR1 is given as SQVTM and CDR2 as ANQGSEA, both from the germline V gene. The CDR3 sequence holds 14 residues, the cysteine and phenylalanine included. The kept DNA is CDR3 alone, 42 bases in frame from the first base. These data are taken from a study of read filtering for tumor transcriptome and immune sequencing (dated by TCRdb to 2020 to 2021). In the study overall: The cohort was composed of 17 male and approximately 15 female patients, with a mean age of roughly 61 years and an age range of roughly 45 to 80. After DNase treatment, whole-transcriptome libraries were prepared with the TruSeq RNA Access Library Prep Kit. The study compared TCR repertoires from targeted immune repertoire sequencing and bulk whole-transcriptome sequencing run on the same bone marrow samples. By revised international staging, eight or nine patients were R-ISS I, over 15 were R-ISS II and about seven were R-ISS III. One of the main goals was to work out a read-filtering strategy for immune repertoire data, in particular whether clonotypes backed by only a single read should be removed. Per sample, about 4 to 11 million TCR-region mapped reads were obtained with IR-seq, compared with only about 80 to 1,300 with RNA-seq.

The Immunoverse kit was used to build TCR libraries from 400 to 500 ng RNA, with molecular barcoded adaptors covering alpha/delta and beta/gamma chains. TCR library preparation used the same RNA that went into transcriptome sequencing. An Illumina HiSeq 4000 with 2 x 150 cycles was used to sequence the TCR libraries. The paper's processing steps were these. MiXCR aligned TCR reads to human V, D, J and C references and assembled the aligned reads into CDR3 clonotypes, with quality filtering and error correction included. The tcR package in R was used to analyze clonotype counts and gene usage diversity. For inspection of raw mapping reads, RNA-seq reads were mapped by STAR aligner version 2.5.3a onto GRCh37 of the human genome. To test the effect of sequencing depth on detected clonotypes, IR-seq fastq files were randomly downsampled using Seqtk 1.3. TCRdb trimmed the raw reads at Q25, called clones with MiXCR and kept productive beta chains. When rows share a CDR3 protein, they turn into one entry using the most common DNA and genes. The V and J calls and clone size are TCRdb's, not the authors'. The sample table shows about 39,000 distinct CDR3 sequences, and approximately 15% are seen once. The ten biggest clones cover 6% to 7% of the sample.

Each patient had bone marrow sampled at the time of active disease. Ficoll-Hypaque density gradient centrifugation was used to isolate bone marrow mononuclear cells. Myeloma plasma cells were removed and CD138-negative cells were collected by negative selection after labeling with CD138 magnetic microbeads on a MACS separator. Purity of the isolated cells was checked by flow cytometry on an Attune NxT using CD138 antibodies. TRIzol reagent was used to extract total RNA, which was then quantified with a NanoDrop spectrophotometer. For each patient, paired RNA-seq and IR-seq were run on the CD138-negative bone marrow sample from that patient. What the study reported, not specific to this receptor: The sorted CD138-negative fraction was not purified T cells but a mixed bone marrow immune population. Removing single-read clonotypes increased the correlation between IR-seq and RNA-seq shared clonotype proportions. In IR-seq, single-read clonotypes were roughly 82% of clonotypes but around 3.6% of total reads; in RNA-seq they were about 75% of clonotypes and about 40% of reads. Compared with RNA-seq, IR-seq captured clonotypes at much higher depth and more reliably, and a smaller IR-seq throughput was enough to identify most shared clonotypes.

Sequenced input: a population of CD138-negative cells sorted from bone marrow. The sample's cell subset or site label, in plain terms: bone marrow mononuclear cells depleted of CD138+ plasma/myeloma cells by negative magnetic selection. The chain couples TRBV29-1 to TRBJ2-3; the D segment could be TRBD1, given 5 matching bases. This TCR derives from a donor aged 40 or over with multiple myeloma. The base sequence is TGCAGCGTTGTCAGCTCGCAGGGCTCAGATACGCAGTATTTT. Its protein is CSVVSSQGSDTQYF.